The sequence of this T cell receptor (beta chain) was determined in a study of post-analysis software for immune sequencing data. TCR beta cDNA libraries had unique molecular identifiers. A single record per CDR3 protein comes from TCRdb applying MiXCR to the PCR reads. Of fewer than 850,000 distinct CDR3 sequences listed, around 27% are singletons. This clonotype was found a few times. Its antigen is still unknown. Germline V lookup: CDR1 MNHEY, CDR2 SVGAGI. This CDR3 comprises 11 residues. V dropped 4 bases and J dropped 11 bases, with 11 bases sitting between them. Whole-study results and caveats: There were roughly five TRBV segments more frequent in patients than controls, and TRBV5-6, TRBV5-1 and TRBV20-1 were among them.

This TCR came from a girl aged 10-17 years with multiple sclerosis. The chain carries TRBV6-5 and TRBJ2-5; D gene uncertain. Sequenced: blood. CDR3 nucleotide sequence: TGTGCCAGCAGTTCCCGCAATGAGCAGTACTTC. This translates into CASSSRNEQYF.